The following is a T cell receptor beta chain sequence with its context. Its antigen is unidentified. This entry is derived from a study of CD8+ T cells in alopecia areata. General observations from the study: Alopecia totalis/universalis scalp especially showed more expanded CD8+ clones than normal scalp.

In each case, RNA was isolated and then reverse transcribed into cDNA as the sequencing template. TCRdb's table, derived via immunoSEQ multiplex PCR, lists solely in-frame clones and lacks some. Of 30,000 to 35,000 clones in the sample, roughly half were seen once. From PBMCs, CD4+ and CD8+ T cells were sorted. The sample comprised NKG2D-high CD8+ T cells sorted from blood. The clonotype originates from a human donor with alopecia areata.

CDR3 sequence: CASIVDRGSTDTQYF. In DNA form, the CDR3 reads TGTGCCAGCATCGTAGACAGGGGAAGCACAGATACGCAGTATTTT. The chain uses TRBV11-2 and TRBJ2-3; TRBD1 matches 8 bases. The CDR3 covers 15 residues. After removal of 7 bases from V and 0 bases from J, the junction contained 6 bases not matched to a gene. Germline values: CDR1 SGHAT, CDR2 FQNNGV.